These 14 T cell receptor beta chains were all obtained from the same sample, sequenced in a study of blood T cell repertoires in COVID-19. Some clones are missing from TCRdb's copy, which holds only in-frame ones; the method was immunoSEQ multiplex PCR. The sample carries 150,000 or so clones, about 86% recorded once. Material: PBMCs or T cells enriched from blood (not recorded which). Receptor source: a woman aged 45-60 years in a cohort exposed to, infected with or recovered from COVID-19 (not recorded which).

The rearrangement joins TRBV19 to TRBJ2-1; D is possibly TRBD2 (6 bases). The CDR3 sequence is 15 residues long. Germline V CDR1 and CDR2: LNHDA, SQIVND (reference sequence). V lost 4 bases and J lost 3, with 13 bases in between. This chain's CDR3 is CASSTPGLGYNEQFF. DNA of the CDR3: TGTGCCAGTAGTACACCGGGACTCGGCTACAATGAGCAGTTCTTC.

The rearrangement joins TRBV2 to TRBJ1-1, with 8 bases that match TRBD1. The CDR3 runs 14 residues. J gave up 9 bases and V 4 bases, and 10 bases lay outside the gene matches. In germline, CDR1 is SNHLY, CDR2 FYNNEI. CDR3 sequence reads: CASSATGTGVQAFF. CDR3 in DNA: TGTGCCAGCAGTGCCACCGGGACAGGTGTACAAGCTTTCTTT. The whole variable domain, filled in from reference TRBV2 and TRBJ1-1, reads EPEVTQTPSHQVTQMGQEVILRCVPISNHLYFYWYRQILGQKVEFLVSFYNNEISEKSEIFDDQFSVERPDGSNFTLKIRSTKLEDSAMYFCASSATGTGVQAFFGQGTRLTVV.

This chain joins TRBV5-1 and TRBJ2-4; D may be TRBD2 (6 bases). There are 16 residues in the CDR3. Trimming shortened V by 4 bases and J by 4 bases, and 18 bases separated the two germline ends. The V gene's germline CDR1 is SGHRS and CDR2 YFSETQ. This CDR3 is CASSPGTPGRKNIQYF. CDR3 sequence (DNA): TGCGCCAGCAGCCCCGGCACCCCGGGGAGGAAAAACATTCAGTACTTC.

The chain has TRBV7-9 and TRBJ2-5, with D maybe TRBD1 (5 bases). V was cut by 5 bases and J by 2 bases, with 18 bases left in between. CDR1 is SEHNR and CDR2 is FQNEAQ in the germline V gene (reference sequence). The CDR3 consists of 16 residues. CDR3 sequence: CASSHGEEQVQETQYF. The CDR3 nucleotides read TGTGCCAGCAGCCACGGCGAGGAACAGGTACAAGAGACCCAGTACTTC.

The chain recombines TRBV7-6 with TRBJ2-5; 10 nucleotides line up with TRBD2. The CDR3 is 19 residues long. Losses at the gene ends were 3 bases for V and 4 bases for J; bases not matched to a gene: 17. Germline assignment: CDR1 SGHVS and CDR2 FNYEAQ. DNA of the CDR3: TGTGCCAGCAGCTTCTCGTCTAGCGGGAGAAGGATGGGTGGAGAGACCCAGTACTTC. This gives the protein CASSFSSSGRRMGGETQYF.

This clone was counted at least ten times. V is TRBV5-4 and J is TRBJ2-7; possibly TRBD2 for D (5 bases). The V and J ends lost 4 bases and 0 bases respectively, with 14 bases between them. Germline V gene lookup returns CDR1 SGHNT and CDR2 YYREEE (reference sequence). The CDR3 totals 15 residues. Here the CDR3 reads CASSEFRGSSYEQYF. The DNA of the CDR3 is TGTGCCAGCAGCGAATTTCGGGGAAGCTCCTACGAGCAGTACTTC. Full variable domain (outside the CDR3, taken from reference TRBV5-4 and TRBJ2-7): ETGVTQSPTHLIKTRGQQVTLRCSSQSGHNTVSWYQQALGQGPQFIFQYYREEENGRGNFPPRFSGLQFPNYSSELNVNALELDDSALYLCASSEFRGSSYEQYFGPGTRLTVT.

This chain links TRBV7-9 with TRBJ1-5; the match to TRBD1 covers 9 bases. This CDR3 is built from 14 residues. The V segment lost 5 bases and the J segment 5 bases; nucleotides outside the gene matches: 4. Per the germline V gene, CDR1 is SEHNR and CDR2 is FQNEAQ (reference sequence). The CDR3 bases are TGTGCCAGCAGCAGGGACAGGGAACATCAGCCCCAGCATTTT. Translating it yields CASSRDREHQPQHF.

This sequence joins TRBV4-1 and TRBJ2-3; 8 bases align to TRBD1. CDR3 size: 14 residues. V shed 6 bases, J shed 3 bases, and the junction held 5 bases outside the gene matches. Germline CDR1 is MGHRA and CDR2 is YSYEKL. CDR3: CASSSGGVTDTQYF. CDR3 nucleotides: TGCGCCAGCAGTTCAGGGGGCGTAACAGATACGCAGTATTTT.

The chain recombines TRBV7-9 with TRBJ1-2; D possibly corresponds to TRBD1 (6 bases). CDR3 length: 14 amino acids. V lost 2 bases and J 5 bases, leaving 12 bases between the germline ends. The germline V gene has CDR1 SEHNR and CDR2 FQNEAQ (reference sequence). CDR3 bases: TGTGCCAGCAGCTTATCGTCAGGGGAGTATGGCTACACCTTC. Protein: CASSLSSGEYGYTF.

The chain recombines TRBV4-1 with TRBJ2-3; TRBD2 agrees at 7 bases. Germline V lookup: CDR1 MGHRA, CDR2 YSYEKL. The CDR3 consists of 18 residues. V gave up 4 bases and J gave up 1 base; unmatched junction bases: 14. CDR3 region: CASSLQERGGSGTDTQYF. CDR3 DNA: TGCGCCAGCAGCCTCCAAGAACGAGGCGGGAGTGGCACAGATACGCAGTATTTT.

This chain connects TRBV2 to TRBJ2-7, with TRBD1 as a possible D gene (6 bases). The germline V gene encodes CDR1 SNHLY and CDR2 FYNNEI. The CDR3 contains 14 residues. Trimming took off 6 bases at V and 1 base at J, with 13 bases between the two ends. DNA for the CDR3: TGTGCCAGCAGCCTCGGACAGATTTCCTACGAGCAGTACTTC. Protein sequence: CASSLGQISYEQYF.

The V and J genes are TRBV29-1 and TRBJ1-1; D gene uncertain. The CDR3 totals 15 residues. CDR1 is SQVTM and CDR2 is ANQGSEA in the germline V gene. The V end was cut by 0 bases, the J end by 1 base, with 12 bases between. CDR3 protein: CSVEDLGRQNTEAFF. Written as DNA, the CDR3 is TGCAGCGTTGAAGATCTTGGCAGACAGAACACTGAAGCTTTCTTT.

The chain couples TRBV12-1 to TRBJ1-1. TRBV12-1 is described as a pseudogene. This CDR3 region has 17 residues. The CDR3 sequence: CASSPTVRGSGYTEAFF. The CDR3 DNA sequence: TGTGCCAGCAGCCCGACCGTTCGCGGGTCGGGATACACTGAAGCTTTCTTT.

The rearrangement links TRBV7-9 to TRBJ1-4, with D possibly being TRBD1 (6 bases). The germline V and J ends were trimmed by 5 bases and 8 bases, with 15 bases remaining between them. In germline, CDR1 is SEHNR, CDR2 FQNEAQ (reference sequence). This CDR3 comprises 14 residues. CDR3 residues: CASSPRGGLEKLFF. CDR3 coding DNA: TGTGCCAGCAGCCCAAGGGGGGGACTCGAAAAACTGTTTTTT.